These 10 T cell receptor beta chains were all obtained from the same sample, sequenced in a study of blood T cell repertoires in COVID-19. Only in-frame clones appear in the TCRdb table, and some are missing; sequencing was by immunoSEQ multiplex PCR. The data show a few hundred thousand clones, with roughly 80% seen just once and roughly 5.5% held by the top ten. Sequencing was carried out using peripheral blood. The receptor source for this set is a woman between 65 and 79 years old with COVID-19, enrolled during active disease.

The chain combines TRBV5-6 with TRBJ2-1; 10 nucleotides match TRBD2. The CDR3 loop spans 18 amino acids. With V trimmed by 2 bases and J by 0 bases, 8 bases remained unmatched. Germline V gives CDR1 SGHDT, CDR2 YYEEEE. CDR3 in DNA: TGTGCCAGCAGCTTTCGGCTAGCGGGAGATAGCTCCTACAATGAGCAGTTCTTC. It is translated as CASSFRLAGDSSYNEQFF.

The CDR3 nucleotides are TGTGCCAGCAGCGTAGAGCTCAATGAGCAGTTCTTC. It specifies CASSVELNEQFF. The V gene is TRBV9, the J gene TRBJ2-1, with D hard to call. Trimming left V 0 bases short and J 6 bases short, with 4 bases between. The CDR3 totals 12 residues. Per germline, CDR1 SGDLS and CDR2 YYNGEE.

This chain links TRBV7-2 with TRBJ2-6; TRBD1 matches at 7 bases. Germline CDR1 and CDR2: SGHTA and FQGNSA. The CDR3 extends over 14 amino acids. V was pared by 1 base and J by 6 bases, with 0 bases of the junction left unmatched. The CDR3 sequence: CASSLEGAANVLTF. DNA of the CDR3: TGTGCCAGCAGCTTAGAGGGGGCGGCCAACGTCCTGACTTTC.

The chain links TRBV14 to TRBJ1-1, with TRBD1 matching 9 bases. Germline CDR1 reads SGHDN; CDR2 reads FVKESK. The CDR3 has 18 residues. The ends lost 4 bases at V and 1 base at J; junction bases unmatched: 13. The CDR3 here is CASSRRTGGSLSNTEAFF. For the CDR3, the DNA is TGTGCCAGCAGCCGGCGAACAGGGGGCTCTCTTTCGAACACTGAAGCTTTCTTT.

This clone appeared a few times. As DNA, the CDR3 is TGTGCGAGAGGAAGGCGGGAGGGATACGAGCAGTACTTC. As protein: CARGRREGYEQYF. The chain links TRBV19 to TRBJ2-7; 9 positions match TRBD2. From germline, CDR1 is LNHDA and CDR2 SQIVND (reference sequence). The CDR3 loop spans 13 amino acids.

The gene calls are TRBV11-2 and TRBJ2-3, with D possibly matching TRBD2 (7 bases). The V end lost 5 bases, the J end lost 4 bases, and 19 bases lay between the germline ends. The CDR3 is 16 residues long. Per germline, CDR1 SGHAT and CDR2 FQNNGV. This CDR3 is CASSPREGVLADTQYF. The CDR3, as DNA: TGTGCCAGCAGCCCCAGGGAGGGGGTACTGGCAGATACGCAGTATTTT.

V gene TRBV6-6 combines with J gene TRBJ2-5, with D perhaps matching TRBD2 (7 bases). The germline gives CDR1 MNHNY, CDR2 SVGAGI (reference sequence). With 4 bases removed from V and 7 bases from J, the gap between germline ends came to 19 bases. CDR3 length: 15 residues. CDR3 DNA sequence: TGTGCCAGCAGTTTTTCGAGTCGGGGGGCAAGGACCCAGTACTTC. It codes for CASSFSSRGARTQYF.

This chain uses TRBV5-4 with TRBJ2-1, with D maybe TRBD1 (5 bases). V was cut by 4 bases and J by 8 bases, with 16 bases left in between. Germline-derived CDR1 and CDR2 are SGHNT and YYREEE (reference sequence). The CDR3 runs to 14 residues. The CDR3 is CASSPTAGKHEQFF. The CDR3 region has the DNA TGTGCCAGCAGCCCTACGGCAGGGAAGCATGAGCAGTTCTTC.

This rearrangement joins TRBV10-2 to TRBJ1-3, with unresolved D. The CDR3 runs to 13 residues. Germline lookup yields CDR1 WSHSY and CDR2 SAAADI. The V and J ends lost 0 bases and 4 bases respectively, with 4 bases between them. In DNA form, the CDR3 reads TGCGCCAGCAGTGAGTCCCAGGGAAACACCATATATTTT. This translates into CASSESQGNTIYF.

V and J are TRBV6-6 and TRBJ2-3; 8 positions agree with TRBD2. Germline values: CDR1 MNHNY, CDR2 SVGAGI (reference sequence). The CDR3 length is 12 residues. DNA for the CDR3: TGTTCCCATAGCGGGAACACAGATACGCAGTATTTT. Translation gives CSHSGNTDTQYF.